Below are 8 T cell receptor beta chains sequenced from a single sample in a study of blood T cell repertoires in COVID-19. The protocol was immunoSEQ multiplex PCR, while the TCRdb copy is restricted to in-frame clones and leaves out a portion. The sample holds 280,000 or so clones; more than 70% are singletons and the top ten take approximately 7%. Sequenced sample: peripheral blood. The receptors shown here come from a young woman who had recovered from COVID-19.

The chain is built from TRBV28 and TRBJ1-5, with a tentative D call TRBD1 (5 bases). The V and J ends lost 2 bases and 1 base respectively, with 9 bases between them. The CDR3 extends over 15 amino acids. Germline V gene lookup returns CDR1 MDHEN and CDR2 SYDVKM. The CDR3 reads CASSLQGISNQPQHF. CDR3 nucleotides: TGTGCCAGCAGTTTACAGGGAATAAGCAATCAGCCCCAGCATTTT.

The V and J genes are TRBV28 and TRBJ2-6; D gene uncertain. The CDR3 is made up of 17 amino acids. Trimming removed 2 bases at V and 0 bases at J, with 11 bases between. Germline lookup yields CDR1 MDHEN and CDR2 SYDVKM. The CDR3 loop is CASSLGPGNSGANVLTF. DNA for the CDR3: TGTGCCAGCAGTTTAGGTCCAGGAAACTCTGGGGCCAACGTCCTGACTTTC.

The chain employs TRBV7-8 and TRBJ1-5; no reliable D call. The CDR3 loop spans 14 amino acids. CDR1 and CDR2 (germline): SGHVS, FQNEAQ. Trimming removed 5 bases from V and 7 bases from J, with 15 bases in between. The CDR3 protein is CASSAHAEGQPQHF. In DNA form, the CDR3 reads TGTGCCAGCAGCGCCCACGCGGAGGGCCAGCCCCAGCATTTT.

The chain's CDR3 is CASSPPAGLAGGPDTQYF. CDR3 nucleotide sequence: TGTGCCAGCAGCCCCCCGGCGGGTCTAGCGGGGGGACCAGATACGCAGTATTTT. The V and J genes are TRBV7-2 and TRBJ2-3; TRBD2 aligns across 11 bases. This CDR3 has 18 residues. V lost 5 bases, J lost 4 bases, and 14 bases stayed unmatched. Germline V gene data show CDR1 as SGHTA and CDR2 as FQGNSA.

This sequence joins TRBV9 and TRBJ2-2; 8 nucleotides line up with TRBD1. The CDR3 runs to 16 residues. The V gene end was trimmed by 1 base and the J gene end by 3 bases; junction bases not matched to a gene: 5. CDR1 SGDLS and CDR2 YYNGEE come from the germline V gene. CDR3 sequence reads: CASSVQGALDTGELFF. CDR3 nucleotides: TGTGCCAGCAGCGTACAGGGGGCGCTGGACACCGGGGAGCTGTTTTTT.

The chain couples TRBV28 to TRBJ1-5; 8 bases align to TRBD1. Germline V gene data show CDR1 as MDHEN and CDR2 as SYDVKM. The CDR3 has 15 residues. Trimming took 6 bases from V and 2 from J; bases not matched to a gene: 6. The CDR3 is CASRYGQGGNQPQHF. The DNA for the CDR3 is TGTGCCAGCAGATACGGACAGGGTGGCAATCAGCCCCAGCATTTT.

The rearrangement uses TRBV2 and TRBJ1-6; D ambiguous. CDR3 length: 15 amino acids. V lost 8 bases, J lost 10 bases, and 21 bases lay in between. Germline V gene lookup returns CDR1 SNHLY and CDR2 FYNNEI. The CDR3: CASCRSQPEGSPLHF. The CDR3 nucleotides read TGTGCCAGCTGTCGATCACAGCCCGAGGGATCACCCCTCCACTTT. The whole variable domain, remainder taken from reference TRBV2 and TRBJ1-6, is EPEVTQTPSHQVTQMGQEVILRCVPISNHLYFYWYRQILGQKVEFLVSFYNNEISEKSEIFDDQFSVERPDGSNFTLKIRSTKLEDSAMYFCASCRSQPEGSPLHFGNGTRLTVT.

The chain carries TRBV21-1 and TRBJ1-5; TRBD1 is the table's D call, not checked against the DNA. TRBV21-1 is an annotated pseudogene. There are 18 residues in the CDR3. The CDR3, as DNA: TGTGCCAGCAGCAAAGCGGGACAGGGAAATCGGTGCAATCAGCCCCAGCATTTT. This codes for CASSKAGQGNRCNQPQHF.